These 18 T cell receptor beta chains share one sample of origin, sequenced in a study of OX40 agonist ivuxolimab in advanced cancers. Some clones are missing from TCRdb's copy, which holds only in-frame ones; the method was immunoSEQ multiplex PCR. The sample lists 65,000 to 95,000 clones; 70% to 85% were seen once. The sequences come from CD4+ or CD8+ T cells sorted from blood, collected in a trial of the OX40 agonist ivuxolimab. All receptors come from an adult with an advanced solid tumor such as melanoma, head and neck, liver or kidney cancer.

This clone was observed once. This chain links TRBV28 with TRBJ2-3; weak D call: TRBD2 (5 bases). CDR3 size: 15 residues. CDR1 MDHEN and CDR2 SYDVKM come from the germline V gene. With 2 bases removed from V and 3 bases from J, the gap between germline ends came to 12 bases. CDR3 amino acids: CASSLPLEGTDTQYF. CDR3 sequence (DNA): TGTGCCAGCAGTTTACCCCTCGAGGGTACAGATACGCAGTATTTT.

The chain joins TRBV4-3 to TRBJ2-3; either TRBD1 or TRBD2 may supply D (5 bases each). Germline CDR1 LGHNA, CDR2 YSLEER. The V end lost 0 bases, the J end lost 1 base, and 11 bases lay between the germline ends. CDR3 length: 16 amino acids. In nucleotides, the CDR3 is TGCGCCAGCAGCCAAGAACTAGTGGGGGGCACAGATACGCAGTATTTT. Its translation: CASSQELVGGTDTQYF.

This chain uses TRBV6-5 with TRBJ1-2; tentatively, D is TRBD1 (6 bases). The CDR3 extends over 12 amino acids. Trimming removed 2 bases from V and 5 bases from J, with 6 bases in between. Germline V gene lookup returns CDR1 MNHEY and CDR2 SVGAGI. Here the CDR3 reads CASSYQGYGYTF. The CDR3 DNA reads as TGTGCCAGCAGTTACCAGGGGTATGGCTACACCTTC.

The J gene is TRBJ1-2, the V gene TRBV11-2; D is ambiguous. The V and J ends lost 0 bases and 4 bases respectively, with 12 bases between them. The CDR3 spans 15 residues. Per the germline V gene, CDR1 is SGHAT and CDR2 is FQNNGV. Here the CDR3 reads CASSLDVVPSYGYTF. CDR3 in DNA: TGTGCCAGCAGCTTAGATGTCGTCCCTAGCTATGGCTACACCTTC.

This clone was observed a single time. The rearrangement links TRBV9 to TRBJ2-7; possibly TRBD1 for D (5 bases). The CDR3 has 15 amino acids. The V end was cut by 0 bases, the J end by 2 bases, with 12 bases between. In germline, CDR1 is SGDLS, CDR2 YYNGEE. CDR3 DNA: TGTGCCAGCAGCGTAGATCCGACAGTGACCTACGAGCAGTACTTC. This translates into CASSVDPTVTYEQYF.

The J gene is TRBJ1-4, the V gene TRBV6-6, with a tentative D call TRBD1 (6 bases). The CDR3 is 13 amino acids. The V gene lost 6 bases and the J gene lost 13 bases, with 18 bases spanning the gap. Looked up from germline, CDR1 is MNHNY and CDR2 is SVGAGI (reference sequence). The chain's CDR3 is CASSPAGGAGLFF. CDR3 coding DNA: TGTGCCAGCAGCCCCGCGGGGGGGGCCGGACTGTTTTTT.

The CDR3 protein is CASSRRQDTYEQYF. The CDR3 DNA reads as TGTGCCAGCAGCAGACGACAGGACACCTACGAGCAGTACTTC. This chain connects TRBV5-8 to TRBJ2-7; the D gene is possibly TRBD1 (6 bases). The germline CDR1 and CDR2 sequences are SGHTS and YDEGEE. V shed 4 bases and J shed 2 bases, with 13 bases lying between them. The CDR3 is made up of 14 amino acids. Drawing the rest from reference TRBV5-8 and TRBJ2-7, the complete variable domain is EAGVTQSPTHLIKTRGQQATLRCSPISGHTSVYWYQQALGLGLQFLLWYDEGEERNRGNFPPRFSGRQFPNYSSELNVNALELEDSALYLCASSRRQDTYEQYFGPGTRLTVT.

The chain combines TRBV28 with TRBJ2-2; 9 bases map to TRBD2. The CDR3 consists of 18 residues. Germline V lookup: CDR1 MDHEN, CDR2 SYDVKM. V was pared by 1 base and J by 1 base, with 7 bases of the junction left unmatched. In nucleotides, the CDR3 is TGTGCCAGCAGTTTATTGGGCGGGAGGGCCAGGAACACCGGGGAGCTGTTTTTT. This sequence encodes CASSLLGGRARNTGELFF.

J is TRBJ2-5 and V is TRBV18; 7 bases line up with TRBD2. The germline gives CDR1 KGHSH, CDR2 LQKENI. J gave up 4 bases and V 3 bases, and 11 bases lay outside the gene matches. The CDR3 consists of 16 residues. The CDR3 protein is CASSPLDGGGGETQYF. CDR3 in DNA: TGTGCCAGCTCACCCCTAGACGGCGGGGGTGGAGAGACCCAGTACTTC.

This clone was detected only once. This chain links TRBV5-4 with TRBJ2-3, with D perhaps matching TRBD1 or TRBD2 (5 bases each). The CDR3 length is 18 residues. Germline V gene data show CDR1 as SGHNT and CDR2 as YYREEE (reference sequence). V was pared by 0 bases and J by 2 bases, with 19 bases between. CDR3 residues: CASSLGWWGKADTDTQYF. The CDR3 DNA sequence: TGTGCCAGCAGCTTGGGTTGGTGGGGGAAGGCGGACACAGATACGCAGTATTTT.

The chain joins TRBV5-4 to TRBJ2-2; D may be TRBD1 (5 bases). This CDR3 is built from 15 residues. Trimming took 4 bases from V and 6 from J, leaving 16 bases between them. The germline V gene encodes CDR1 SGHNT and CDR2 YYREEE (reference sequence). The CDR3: CASSNPQVLAGELFF. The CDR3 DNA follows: TGTGCCAGCAGCAACCCACAGGTTTTGGCCGGGGAGCTGTTTTTT.

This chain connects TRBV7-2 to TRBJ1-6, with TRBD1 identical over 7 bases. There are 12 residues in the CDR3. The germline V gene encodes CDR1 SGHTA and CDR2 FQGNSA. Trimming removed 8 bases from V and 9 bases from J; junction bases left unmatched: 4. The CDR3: CASGQGGSPLHF. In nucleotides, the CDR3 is TGTGCCAGCGGTCAGGGGGGTTCACCCCTCCACTTT.

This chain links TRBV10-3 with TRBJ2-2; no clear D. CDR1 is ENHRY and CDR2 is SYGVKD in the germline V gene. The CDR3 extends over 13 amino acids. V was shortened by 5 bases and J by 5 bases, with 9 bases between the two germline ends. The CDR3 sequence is CAISKEPTGELFF. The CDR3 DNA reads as TGTGCCATCAGTAAAGAACCTACCGGGGAGCTGTTTTTT.

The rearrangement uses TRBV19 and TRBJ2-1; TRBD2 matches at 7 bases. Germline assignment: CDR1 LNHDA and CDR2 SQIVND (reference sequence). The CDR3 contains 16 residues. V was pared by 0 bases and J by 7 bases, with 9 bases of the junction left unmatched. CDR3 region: CASSIDRGTTINEQFF. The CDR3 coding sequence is TGTGCCAGTAGTATAGATCGGGGGACTACTATTAATGAGCAGTTCTTC.

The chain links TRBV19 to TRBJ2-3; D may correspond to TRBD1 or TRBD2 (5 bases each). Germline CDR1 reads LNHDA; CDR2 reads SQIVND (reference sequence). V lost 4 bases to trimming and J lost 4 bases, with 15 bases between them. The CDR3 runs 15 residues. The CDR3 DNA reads TGTGCCAGTAGTAACCCCGGGCAGGGACCAGATACGCAGTATTTT. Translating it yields CASSNPGQGPDTQYF.

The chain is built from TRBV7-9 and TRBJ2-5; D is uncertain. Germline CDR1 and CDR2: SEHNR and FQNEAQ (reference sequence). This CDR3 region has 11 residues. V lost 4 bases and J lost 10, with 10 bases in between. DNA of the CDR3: TGTGCCAGCAGCTCAACCCGAGGCCAGTACTTC. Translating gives CASSSTRGQYF.

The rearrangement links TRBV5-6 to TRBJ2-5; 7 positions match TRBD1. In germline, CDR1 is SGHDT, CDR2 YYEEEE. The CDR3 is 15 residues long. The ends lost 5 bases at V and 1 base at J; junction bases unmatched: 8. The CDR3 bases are TGTGCCAGCAGTCCGACAGGGATGGGCCAAGAGACCCAGTACTTC. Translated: CASSPTGMGQETQYF. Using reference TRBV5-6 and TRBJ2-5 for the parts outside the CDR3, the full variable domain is DAGVTQSPTHLIKTRGQQVTLRCSPKSGHDTVSWYQQALGQGPQFIFQYYEEEERQRGNFPDRFSGHQFPNYSSELNVNALLLGDSALYLCASSPTGMGQETQYFGPGTRLLVL.

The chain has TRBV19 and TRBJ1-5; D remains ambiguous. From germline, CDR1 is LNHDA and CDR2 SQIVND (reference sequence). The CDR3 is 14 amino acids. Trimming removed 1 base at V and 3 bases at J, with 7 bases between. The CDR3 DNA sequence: TGTGCCAGTAGTATAGGAGGCCTCAATCAGCCCCAGCATTTT. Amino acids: CASSIGGLNQPQHF.